Listed below are T cell receptor beta chains from one sample, sequenced in a study of T cell changes during pregnancy in multiple sclerosis. Profiling relied on immunoSEQ multiplex PCR, and the TCRdb table lists in-frame clones only, not all of them. In the table there are over 45,000 clones, around 90% of which are singletons. The source was CD8+ T cells from peripheral blood mononuclear cells, collected after pregnancy. Every receptor here comes from a female donor with multiple sclerosis, enrolled in a pregnancy study. CDR3s include the opening cysteine and the closing phenylalanine or tryptophan. Fields, in order: J gene, V gene, clone size, D gene, CDR3 protein, CDR3 DNA. A D gene is named only where the DNA matches it firmly. The size field is filled for only some rows; it gives once, few, many or a size class.

J gene: TRBJ1-4; V gene: TRBV5-5; clone size: .; D gene: TRBD1; CDR3 protein: CASSLAPGQGLGSSEKLFF; CDR3 DNA: TGTGCCAGCAGCTTGGCCCCGGGACAGGGTCTAGGCTCCAGTGAAAAACTGTTTTTT
J gene: TRBJ2-7; V gene: TRBV6-1; clone size: .; D gene: .; CDR3 protein: CASSETPGASYEQYF; CDR3 DNA: TGTGCCAGCAGTGAAACCCCAGGGGCCTCCTACGAGCAGTACTTC
J gene: TRBJ2-2; V gene: TRBV27; clone size: .; D gene: .; CDR3 protein: CASRPGSNTGELFF; CDR3 DNA: TGTGCCAGCAGACCCGGGTCAAACACCGGGGAGCTGTTTTTT
J gene: TRBJ1-1; V gene: TRBV25-1; clone size: .; D gene: .; CDR3 protein: CASSEPGAEAFF; CDR3 DNA: TGTGCCAGCAGTGAGCCCGGGGCTGAAGCTTTCTTT
J gene: TRBJ1-2; V gene: TRBV27; clone size: .; D gene: TRBD1; CDR3 protein: CASSLDLKQGIVEGYTF; CDR3 DNA: TGTGCCAGCAGTTTAGATTTGAAACAGGGGATAGTAGAAGGCTACACCTTC
J gene: TRBJ2-7; V gene: TRBV5-5; clone size: .; D gene: .; CDR3 protein: CASSIRVLSYEQYF; CDR3 DNA: TGTGCCAGCAGCATCCGGGTCCTCTCCTACGAGCAGTACTTC
J gene: TRBJ1-1; V gene: TRBV7-2; clone size: .; D gene: .; CDR3 protein: CASSSDRPSILNTEAFF; CDR3 DNA: TGTGCCAGCAGTTCAGACAGGCCCTCCATACTGAACACTGAAGCTTTCTTT
J gene: TRBJ1-5; V gene: TRBV6-5; clone size: .; D gene: TRBD1; CDR3 protein: CASSPTGGEGQPQHF; CDR3 DNA: TGTGCCAGCAGTCCTACAGGGGGCGAGGGACAGCCCCAGCATTTT
J gene: TRBJ1-3; V gene: TRBV7-8; clone size: .; D gene: TRBD1; CDR3 protein: CASSPGGWHTGNTIYF; CDR3 DNA: TGTGCCAGCAGCCCAGGGGGTTGGCACACTGGAAACACCATATATTTT
J gene: TRBJ2-5; V gene: TRBV5-6; clone size: once; D gene: .; CDR3 protein: CASSSLTAGYKTQYF; CDR3 DNA: TGTGCCAGCAGCTCCTTGACCGCGGGGTACAAGACCCAGTACTTC
J gene: TRBJ1-1; V gene: TRBV5-6; clone size: .; D gene: .; CDR3 protein: CASSFRSGAVVTEAFF; CDR3 DNA: TGTGCCAGCAGCTTTCGTAGCGGAGCAGTGGTAACTGAAGCTTTCTTT
J gene: TRBJ1-3; V gene: TRBV9; clone size: .; D gene: TRBD1; CDR3 protein: CASSVGQGEGNTIYF; CDR3 DNA: TGTGCCAGCAGCGTAGGCCAGGGGGAAGGAAACACCATATATTTT
J gene: TRBJ1-1; V gene: TRBV6-1; clone size: .; D gene: TRBD1; CDR3 protein: CASPVWTGNTEAFF; CDR3 DNA: TGTGCCAGCCCTGTTTGGACAGGGAACACTGAAGCTTTCTTT
J gene: TRBJ2-1; V gene: TRBV5-6; clone size: .; D gene: TRBD2; CDR3 protein: CASSPGGAGVSNEQFF; CDR3 DNA: TGTGCCAGCAGCCCTGGCGGAGCGGGAGTGAGCAATGAGCAGTTCTTC
J gene: TRBJ2-5; V gene: TRBV19; clone size: .; D gene: TRBD2; CDR3 protein: CASSMRPAGEETQYF; CDR3 DNA: TGTGCCAGTAGTATGCGCCCAGCGGGAGAAGAGACCCAGTACTTC
J gene: TRBJ1-1; V gene: TRBV6-1; clone size: .; D gene: .; CDR3 protein: CASSEVGGDTEAFF; CDR3 DNA: TGTGCCAGCAGTGAGGTAGGGGGTGACACTGAAGCTTTCTTT
J gene: TRBJ2-2; V gene: TRBV2; clone size: .; D gene: .; CDR3 protein: CASSSRGSGGGTGELFF; CDR3 DNA: TGTGCCAGCAGCTCACGGGGGTCAGGGGGAGGCACCGGGGAGCTGTTTTTT
J gene: TRBJ1-1; V gene: TRBV9; clone size: .; D gene: .; CDR3 protein: CASSVDQGSESEAFF; CDR3 DNA: TGTGCCAGCAGCGTAGATCAGGGATCGGAGTCAGAAGCTTTCTTT
J gene: TRBJ2-7; V gene: TRBV7-3; clone size: .; D gene: .; CDR3 protein: CASSLGPSGANYEQYF; CDR3 DNA: TGTGCCAGCAGCTTAGGGCCATCAGGGGCCAACTACGAGCAGTACTTC
J gene: TRBJ1-1; V gene: TRBV5-4; clone size: .; D gene: .; CDR3 protein: CASSWGGMRDTEAFF; CDR3 DNA: TGTGCCAGCAGCTGGGGGGGGATGAGGGACACTGAAGCTTTCTTT
J gene: TRBJ1-4; V gene: TRBV25-1; clone size: .; D gene: TRBD1; CDR3 protein: CASSEDRVREKLFF; CDR3 DNA: TGTGCCAGCAGTGAGGACAGGGTGCGGGAAAAACTGTTTTTT
J gene: TRBJ2-2; V gene: TRBV4-2; clone size: .; D gene: TRBD2; CDR3 protein: CASSQAVTSGRAAGELFF; CDR3 DNA: TGTGCCAGCAGCCAAGCCGTAACTAGCGGGAGGGCCGCCGGGGAGCTGTTTTTT
J gene: TRBJ1-2; V gene: TRBV5-4; clone size: .; D gene: TRBD1; CDR3 protein: CASRPTRDREQTNYGYTF; CDR3 DNA: TGTGCCAGCAGACCTACGCGGGACAGGGAGCAGACTAACTATGGCTACACCTTC
J gene: TRBJ2-1; V gene: TRBV7-9; clone size: few; D gene: .; CDR3 protein: CASSLAGSGNEQFF; CDR3 DNA: TGTGCCAGCAGCTTAGCAGGCAGCGGCAATGAGCAGTTCTTC
J gene: TRBJ1-5; V gene: TRBV6-5; clone size: few; D gene: .; CDR3 protein: CASSPSGGEDQPQHF; CDR3 DNA: TGTGCCAGCAGCCCTAGTGGCGGGGAGGATCAGCCCCAGCATTTT
J gene: TRBJ2-2; V gene: TRBV9; clone size: .; D gene: TRBD2; CDR3 protein: CASAQRGDTGELFF; CDR3 DNA: TGTGCCAGCGCGCAGCGGGGGGACACCGGGGAGCTGTTTTTT
J gene: TRBJ2-5; V gene: TRBV10-3; clone size: once; D gene: TRBD2; CDR3 protein: CAAGLAGEETQYF; CDR3 DNA: TGTGCCGCCGGACTAGCGGGAGAAGAGACCCAGTACTTC
J gene: TRBJ2-2; V gene: TRBV4-2; clone size: once; D gene: .; CDR3 protein: CASSQEPGPTGELFF; CDR3 DNA: TGTGCCAGCAGCCAAGAACCGGGTCCCACCGGGGAGCTGTTTTTT
J gene: TRBJ1-2; V gene: TRBV4-3; clone size: .; D gene: TRBD1; CDR3 protein: CASSPDRGRVYGYTF; CDR3 DNA: TGCGCCAGCAGCCCCGACAGGGGGCGCGTCTATGGCTACACCTTC